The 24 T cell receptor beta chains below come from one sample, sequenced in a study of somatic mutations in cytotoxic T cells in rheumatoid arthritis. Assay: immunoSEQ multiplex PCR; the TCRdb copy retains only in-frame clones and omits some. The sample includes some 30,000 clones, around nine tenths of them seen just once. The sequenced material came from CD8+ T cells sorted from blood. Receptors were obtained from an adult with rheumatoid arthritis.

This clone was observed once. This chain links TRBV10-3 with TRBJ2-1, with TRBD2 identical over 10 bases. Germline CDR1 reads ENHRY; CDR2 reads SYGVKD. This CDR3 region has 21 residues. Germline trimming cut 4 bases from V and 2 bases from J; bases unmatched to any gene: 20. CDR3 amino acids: CAISGASGGRTPLSPYNEQFF. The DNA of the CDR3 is TGTGCCATCAGTGGGGCTAGCGGGGGCAGAACCCCCCTCAGTCCCTACAATGAGCAGTTCTTC.

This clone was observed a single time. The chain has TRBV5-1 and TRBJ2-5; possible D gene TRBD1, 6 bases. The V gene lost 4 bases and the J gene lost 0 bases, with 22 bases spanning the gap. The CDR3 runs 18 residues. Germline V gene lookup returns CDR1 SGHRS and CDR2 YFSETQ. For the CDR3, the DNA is TGCGCCAGCAGCCCGAGAAAGACGGACAGATCGAACCAAGAGACCCAGTACTTC. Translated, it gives CASSPRKTDRSNQETQYF.

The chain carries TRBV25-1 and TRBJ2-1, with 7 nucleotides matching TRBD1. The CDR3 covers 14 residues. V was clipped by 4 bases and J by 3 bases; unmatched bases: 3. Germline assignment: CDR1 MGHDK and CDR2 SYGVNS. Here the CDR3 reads CASSVGGDYNEQFF. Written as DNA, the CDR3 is TGTGCCAGCAGTGTAGGGGGCGACTACAATGAGCAGTTCTTC.

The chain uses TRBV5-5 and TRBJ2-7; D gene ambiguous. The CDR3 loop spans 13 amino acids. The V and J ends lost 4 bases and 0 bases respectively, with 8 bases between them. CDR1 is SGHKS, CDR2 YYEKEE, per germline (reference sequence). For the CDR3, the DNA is TGTGCCAGCAGCCCGGACGTCTCCTACGAGCAGTACTTC. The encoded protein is CASSPDVSYEQYF.

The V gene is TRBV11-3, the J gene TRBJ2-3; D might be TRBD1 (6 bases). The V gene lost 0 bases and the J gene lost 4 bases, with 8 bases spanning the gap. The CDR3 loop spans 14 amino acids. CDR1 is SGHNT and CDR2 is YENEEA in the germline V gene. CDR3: CASSLDPGADTQYF. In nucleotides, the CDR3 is TGTGCCAGCAGCTTAGATCCAGGGGCAGATACGCAGTATTTT. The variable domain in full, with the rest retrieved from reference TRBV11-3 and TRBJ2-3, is EAGVVQSPRYKIIEKKQPVAFWCNPISGHNTLYWYLQNLGQGPELLIRYENEEAVDDSQLPKDRFSAERLKGVDSTLKIQPAELGDSAVYLCASSLDPGADTQYFGPGTRLTVL.

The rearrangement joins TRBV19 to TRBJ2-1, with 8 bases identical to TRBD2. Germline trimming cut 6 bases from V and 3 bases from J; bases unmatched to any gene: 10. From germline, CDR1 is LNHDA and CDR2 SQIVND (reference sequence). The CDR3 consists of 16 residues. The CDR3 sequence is CASSPLSGSLYNEQFF. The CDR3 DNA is TGTGCCAGTAGCCCGCTGAGCGGGAGTCTCTACAATGAGCAGTTCTTC.

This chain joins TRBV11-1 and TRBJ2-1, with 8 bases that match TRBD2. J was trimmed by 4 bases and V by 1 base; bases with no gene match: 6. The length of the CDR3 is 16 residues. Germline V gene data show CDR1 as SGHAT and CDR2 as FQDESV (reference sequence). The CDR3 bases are TGTGCCAGCAGCTTAGGGGGCGGGGGGTTTTACAATGAGCAGTTCTTC. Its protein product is CASSLGGGGFYNEQFF.

CDR3 loop: CASSSTGVTEAFF. The CDR3 nucleotides are TGTGCCAGCAGCTCCACAGGGGTCACTGAAGCTTTCTTT. The chain employs TRBV7-9 and TRBJ1-1; 7 positions match TRBD1. Trimming removed 4 bases from V and 4 bases from J; junction bases left unmatched: 3. Germline V gene data show CDR1 as SEHNR and CDR2 as FQNEAQ (reference sequence). The CDR3 spans 13 residues.

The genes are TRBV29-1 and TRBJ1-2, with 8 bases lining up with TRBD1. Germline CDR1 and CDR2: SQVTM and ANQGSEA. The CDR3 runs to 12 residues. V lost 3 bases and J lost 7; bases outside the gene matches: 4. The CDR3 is CSVEDRVSGYTF. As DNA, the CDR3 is TGCAGCGTTGAGGACAGGGTCTCTGGCTACACCTTC.

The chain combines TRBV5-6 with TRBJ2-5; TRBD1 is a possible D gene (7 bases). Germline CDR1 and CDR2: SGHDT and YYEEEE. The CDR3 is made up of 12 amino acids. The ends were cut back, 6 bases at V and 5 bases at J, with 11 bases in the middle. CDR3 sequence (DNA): TGTGCCAGCACCCCAGGGGGGGAGACCCAGTACTTC. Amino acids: CASTPGGETQYF.

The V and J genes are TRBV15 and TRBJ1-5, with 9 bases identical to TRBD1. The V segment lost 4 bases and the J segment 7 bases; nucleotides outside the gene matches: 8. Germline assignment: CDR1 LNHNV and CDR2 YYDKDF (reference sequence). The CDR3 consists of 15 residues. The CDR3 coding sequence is TGTGCCACCAGCAAACAAGGACAGGGGCGACAGCCCCAGCATTTT. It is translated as CATSKQGQGRQPQHF. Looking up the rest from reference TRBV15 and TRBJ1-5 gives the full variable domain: DAMVIQNPRYQVTQFGKPVTLSCSQTLNHNVMYWYQQKSSQAPKLLFHYYDKDFNNEADTPDNFQSRRPNTSFCFLDIRSPGLGDTAMYLCATSKQGQGRQPQHFGDGTRLSIL.

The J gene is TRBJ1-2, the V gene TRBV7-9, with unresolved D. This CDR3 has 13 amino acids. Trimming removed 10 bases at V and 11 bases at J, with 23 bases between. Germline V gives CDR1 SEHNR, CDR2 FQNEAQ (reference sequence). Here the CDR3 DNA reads TGTGCCACCCCGAAGGATCTTACTAACTTGTACACCTTC. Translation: CATPKDLTNLYTF.

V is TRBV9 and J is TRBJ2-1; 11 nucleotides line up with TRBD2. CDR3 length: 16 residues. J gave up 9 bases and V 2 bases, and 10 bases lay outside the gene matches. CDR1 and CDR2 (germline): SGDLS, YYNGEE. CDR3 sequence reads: CASSVGLAGSSGEQFF. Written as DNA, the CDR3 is TGTGCCAGCAGCGTTGGACTAGCGGGTTCGTCGGGTGAGCAGTTCTTC.

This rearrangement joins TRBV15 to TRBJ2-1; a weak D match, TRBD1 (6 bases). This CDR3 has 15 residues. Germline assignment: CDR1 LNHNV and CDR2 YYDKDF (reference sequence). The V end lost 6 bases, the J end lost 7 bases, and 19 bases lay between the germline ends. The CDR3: CATRQGVLLTNEQFF. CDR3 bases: TGTGCCACCAGACAGGGCGTACTCCTAACGAATGAGCAGTTCTTC.

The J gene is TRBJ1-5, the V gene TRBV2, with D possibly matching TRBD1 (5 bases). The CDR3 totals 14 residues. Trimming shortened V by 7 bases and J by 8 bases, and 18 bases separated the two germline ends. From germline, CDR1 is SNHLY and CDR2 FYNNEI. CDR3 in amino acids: CASKGGREKEPQHF. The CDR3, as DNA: TGTGCCAGCAAAGGCGGCAGGGAGAAGGAGCCCCAGCATTTT.

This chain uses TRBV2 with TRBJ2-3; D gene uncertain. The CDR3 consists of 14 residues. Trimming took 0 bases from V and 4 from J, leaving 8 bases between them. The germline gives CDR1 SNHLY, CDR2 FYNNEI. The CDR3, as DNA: TGTGCCAGCAGTGAAGCCCTTACTCCAGATACGCAGTATTTT. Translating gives CASSEALTPDTQYF.

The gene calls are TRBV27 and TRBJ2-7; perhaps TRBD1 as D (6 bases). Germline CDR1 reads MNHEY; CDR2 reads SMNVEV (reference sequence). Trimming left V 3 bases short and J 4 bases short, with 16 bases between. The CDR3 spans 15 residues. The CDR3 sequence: CASSLGIRGTYEQYF. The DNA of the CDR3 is TGTGCCAGCAGTTTGGGAATCAGGGGTACGTACGAGCAGTACTTC.

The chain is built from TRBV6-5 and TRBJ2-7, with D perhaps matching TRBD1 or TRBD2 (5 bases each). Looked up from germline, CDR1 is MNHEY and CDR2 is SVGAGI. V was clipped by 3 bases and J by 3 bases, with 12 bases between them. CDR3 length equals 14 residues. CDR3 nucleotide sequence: TGTGCCAGCAGTTATGGAGGCAGGGACTACGAGCAGTACTTC. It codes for CASSYGGRDYEQYF.

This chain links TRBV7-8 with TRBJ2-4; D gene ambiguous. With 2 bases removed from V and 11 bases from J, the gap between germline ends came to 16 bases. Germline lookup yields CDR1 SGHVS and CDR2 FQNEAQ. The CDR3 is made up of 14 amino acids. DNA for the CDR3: TGTGCCAGCAGCTTAACTGAGAACTGGGATTTTCAGTACTTC. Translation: CASSLTENWDFQYF.

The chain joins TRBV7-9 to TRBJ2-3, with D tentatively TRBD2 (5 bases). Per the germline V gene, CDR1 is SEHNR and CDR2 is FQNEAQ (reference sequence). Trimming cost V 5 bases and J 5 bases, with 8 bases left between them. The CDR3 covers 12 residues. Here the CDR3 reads CASSLEGDTQYF. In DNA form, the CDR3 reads TGTGCCAGCAGCCTAGAGGGAGATACGCAGTATTTT.

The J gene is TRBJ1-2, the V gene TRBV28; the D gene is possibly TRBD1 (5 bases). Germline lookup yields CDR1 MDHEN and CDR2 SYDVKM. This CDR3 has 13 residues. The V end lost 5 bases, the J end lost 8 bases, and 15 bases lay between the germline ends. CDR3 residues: CASSAGQVLGYTF. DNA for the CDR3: TGTGCCAGCAGTGCTGGACAAGTTCTAGGCTACACCTTC.

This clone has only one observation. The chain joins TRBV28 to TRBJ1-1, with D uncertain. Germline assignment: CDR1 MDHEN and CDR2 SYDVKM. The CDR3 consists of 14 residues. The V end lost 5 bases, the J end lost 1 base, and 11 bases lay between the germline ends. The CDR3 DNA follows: TGTGCCAGCAGTCTACAGCTAAAGAACACTGAAGCTTTCTTT. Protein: CASSLQLKNTEAFF. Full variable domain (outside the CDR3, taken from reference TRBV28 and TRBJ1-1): DVKVTQSSRYLVKRTGEKVFLECVQDMDHENMFWYRQDPGLGLRLIYFSYDVKMKEKGDIPEGYSVSREKKERFSLILESASTNQTSMYLCASSLQLKNTEAFFGQGTRLTVV.

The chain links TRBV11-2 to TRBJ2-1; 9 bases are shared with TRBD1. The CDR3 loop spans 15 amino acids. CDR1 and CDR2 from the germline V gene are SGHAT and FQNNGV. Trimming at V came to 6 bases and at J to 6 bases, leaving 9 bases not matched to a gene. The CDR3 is CASSGGQGVSNEQFF. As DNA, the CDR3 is TGTGCCAGCAGTGGGGGACAGGGTGTTAGCAATGAGCAGTTCTTC. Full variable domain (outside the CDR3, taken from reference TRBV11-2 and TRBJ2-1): EAGVAQSPRYKIIEKRQSVAFWCNPISGHATLYWYQQILGQGPKLLIQFQNNGVVDDSQLPKDRFSAERLKGVDSTLKIQPAKLEDSAVYLCASSGGQGVSNEQFFGPGTRLTVL.

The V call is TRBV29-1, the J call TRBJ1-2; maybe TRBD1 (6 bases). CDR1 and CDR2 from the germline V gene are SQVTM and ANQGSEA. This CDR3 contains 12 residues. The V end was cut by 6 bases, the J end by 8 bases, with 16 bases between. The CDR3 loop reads CSVPWTERGYTF. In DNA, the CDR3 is TGCAGCGTACCATGGACAGAGAGAGGCTACACCTTC.